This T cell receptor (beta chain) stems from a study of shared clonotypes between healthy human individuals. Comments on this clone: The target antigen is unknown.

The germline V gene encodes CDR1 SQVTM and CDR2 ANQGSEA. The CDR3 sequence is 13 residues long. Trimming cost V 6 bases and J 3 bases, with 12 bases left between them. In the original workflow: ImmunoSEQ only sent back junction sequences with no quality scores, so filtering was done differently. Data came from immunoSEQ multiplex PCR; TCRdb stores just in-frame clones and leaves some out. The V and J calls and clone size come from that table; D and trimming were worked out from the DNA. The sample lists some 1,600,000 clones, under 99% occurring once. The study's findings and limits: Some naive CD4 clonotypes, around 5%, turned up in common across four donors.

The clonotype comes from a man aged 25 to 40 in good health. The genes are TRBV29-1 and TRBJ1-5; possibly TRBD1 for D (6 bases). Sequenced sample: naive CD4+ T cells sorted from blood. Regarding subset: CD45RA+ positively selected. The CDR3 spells CSVSQGINQPQHF. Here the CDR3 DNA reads TGCAGCGTAAGTCAGGGGATCAATCAGCCCCAGCATTTT.